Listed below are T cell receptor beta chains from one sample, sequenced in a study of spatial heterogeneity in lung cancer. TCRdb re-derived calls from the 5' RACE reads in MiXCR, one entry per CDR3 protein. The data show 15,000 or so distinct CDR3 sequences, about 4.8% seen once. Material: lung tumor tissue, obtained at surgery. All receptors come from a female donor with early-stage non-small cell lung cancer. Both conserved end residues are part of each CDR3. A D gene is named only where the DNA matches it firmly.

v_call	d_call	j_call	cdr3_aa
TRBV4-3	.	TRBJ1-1	CASSQETAGGRNTEAFF
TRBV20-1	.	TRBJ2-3	CSAWEGDTDTQYF
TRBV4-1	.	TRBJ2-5	CASSLIAAQETQYF
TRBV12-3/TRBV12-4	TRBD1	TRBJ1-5	CASRGGTEIYSNQPQHF
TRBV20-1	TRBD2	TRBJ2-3	CSAPMAGLAVQDTQYF
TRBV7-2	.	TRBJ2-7	CASSFNRGAYEQYF
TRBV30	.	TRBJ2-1	CASAEGRGYNEQFF
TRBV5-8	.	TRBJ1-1	CASSLGQIVNTEAFF
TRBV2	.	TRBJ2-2	CASIGTGLNTGELFF
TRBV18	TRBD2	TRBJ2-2	CASSRQNTYGLAGGGTGELFF
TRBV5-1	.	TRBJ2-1	CASSLGQVYNEQFF
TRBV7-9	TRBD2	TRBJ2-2	CASSPGTRLAGELFF
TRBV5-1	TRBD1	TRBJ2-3	CASSWDRSSGTDTQYF
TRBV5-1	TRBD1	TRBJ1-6	CASRTGENSPLHF
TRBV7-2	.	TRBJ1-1	CASSLAGGGLTEAFF
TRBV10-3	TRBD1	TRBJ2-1	CAISSTGETIYEQFF
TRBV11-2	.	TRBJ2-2	CASSGTNTGELFF
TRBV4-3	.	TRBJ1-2	CASSQEVRVSGYGYTF
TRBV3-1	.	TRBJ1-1	CASSQVLGQGNTEAFF
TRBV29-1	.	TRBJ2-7	CSVPGGRGSSYEQYF
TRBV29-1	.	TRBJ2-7	CSAWFVSHEQYF
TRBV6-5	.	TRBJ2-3	CASTRYRTDTDTQYF
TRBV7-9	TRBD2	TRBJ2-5	CASSTPGLAGSSQETQYF
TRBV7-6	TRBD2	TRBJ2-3	CASSLEQLPGLAVGGNTQYF
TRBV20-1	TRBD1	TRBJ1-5	CSARTGTESNQPQHF
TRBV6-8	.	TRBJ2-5	CASGARHYQETQYF
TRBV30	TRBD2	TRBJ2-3	CARASGDELSTDTQYF
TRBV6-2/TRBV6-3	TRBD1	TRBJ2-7	CASRRTGDLCEQYF
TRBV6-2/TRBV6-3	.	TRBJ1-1	CASSYKGSDTEAFF
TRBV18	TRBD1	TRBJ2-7	CASSPDRGLTYEQYF
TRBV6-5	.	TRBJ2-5	CASRLGGIERETQYF
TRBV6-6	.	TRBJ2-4	CASSYAGADNIQYF
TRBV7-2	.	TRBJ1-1	CASSLSMSLGGQAFF
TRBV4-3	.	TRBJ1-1	CASSQKGPPFDAEAFF
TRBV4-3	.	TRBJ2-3	CASSQGAVSDTQYF
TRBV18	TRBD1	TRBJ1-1	CASSSRTGQKRTEAFF
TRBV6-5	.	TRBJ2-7	CASRTGQTPYEQYF